The T cell receptor beta chain under discussion was sequenced for a study of identical twins (dated by TCRdb to about 2016). Concerning the study at large: To test whether fetal clonotypes persist, this study deep-sequenced TCR alpha and beta repertoires from monozygotic twins, from unrelated adults of various ages, and from cord blood. To rule out contamination, replicate twin experiments were performed at different times with different library preparation protocols.

As regards this clonotype: What antigen it recognizes has not been identified. Qualities for individual bases were not recorded, and no much larger clone is one base off.

CDR1 and CDR2 (SGHTA, FQGNSA) derive from the germline V gene. From the cysteine through the phenylalanine, the CDR3 covers 13 amino acids. CDR3 DNA is the only sequence kept; it has 39 bases, read in frame from the first base. The junction shows trimming of 6 bases on V and 11 bases on J, and the gene matches do not reach 7 bases of it. The library was made by 5' RACE. Sequencing was carried out with an Illumina HiSeq 2000. A universal primer binding site was added through template switching, and the final cDNA carried a unique molecular identifier so that TCR cDNA molecules could be counted accurately. Specific primers in the conserved constant-segment region were used to synthesize first-strand cDNA for the TCR alpha and beta chains. Each cDNA library was double barcoded, with a SMART-Mk sample barcode plus Illumina barcodes, to control for contamination. TruSeq adapter sequences and Illumina sample barcodes were added in two successive PCR steps. Sequencing of the TCR alpha and beta cDNA libraries was done on the Illumina HiSeq platform using custom primers. From the authors' description of their analysis: Unique molecular identifiers were extracted from raw reads with MiGEC, and CDR3 positions were determined with MiXCR. Recombination models were inferred per individual with the repgenHMM and IGoR tools using an EM algorithm. The tcR package in R was used for shared clonotype analysis, with sharing normalized by the product of cloneset sizes. To study raw recombination without the effects of thymic and clonal selection, out-of-frame nonproductive sequences were analyzed. The public reads were quality trimmed at Q25 with fastp and then assembled into clones with MiXCR by TCRdb, keeping productive beta chains. Entries are consolidated by CDR3 protein sequence, retaining the most common genes and DNA. The V and J calls reflect TCRdb's pipeline rather than the authors' work. Present in this sample are under 1 million distinct CDR3 sequences, about 12% of which were seen just once. The ten largest clones capture around 1.6% of the sample.

Every donor was a healthy Caucasian. The twin cohort comprised three pairs of female monozygotic twins, all aged roughly 18 to 29 years. Peripheral blood mononuclear cells were the source from which RNA for the TCR libraries was isolated. The full study reports these points: Zero-insertion analyses could be partly confounded by invariant T cells such as MAIT and iNKT, although diverse VJ usage argued against such confounding for most clonotypes. Out-of-frame TCR alpha sharing in monozygotic twins was systematically underestimated by recombination models, whereas sharing between unrelated individuals was in agreement with the recombination models. Conclusions relied on cross-sectional statistical analysis, since the same donors could not be followed over many years. Excess twin sharing in beta out-of-frame sequences was weaker because fewer shared sequences lowered the signal-to-noise ratio. Compared with coincidental sharing between unrelated individuals, out-of-frame TCR alpha sequences shared between twins showed an excess of sequences with low generation probability. Abundant cord blood beta clonotypes had fewer insertions, young adult naive repertoires showed a similar but weaker trend, and memory repertoires showed no such trend.

The data also belong to a second study, concerning yellow fever vaccine responses in identical twins. The second study's paper adds: According to the authors, the vaccine-induced T cell response in identical twins seemed to be partly convergent and partly specific to each individual. The study precisely tracked vaccine-responding T cell clones in identical twins.

Recombination connected TRBV7-2 to TRBJ2-3; 11 bases in between match TRBD2. The material sequenced was PBMCs. This receptor was taken from a woman under 30 in good health. CDR3 protein: CASRPASGGRQYF. The DNA is TGTGCCAGCAGGCCGGCTAGCGGGGGGAGGCAGTATTTT. The full variable domain, with segments outside the CDR3 supplied by the reference TRBV7-2 and TRBJ2-3 proteins, appears as GAGVSQSPSNKVTEKGKDVELRCDPISGHTALYWYRQSLGQGLEFLIYFQGNSAPDKSGLPSDRFSAERTGGSVSTLTIQRTQQEDSAVYLCASRPASGGRQYFGPGTRLTVL.